This T cell receptor beta chain came from a study of cytomegalovirus exposure and HLA in healthy donors. Study-wide context: There were 90 million to 140 million unique TCR beta sequences, drawn from about 179 million T cells, in an earlier analysis. Study conclusions and caveats: TCR sequences were mostly rare, though some public TCRs occurred in many donors.

As regards this clone: Its target is not known.

The CDR3 is 16 amino acids. Unmatched junction bases numbered 9, after V lost 4 bases and J lost 0 bases. CDR1 is LGHNA, CDR2 YNFKEQ, per germline. PCR employed 60 Vbeta and 13 Jbeta primers. Original data processing: Roughly 11 million shared chains were among the roughly 78 million unique TCR beta chains that a later analysis counted. Libraries were prepared by immunoSEQ multiplex PCR; TCRdb keeps only in-frame clonotypes and omits some of them. V and J calls and clone size follow that table, whereas D and trimming were derived from the DNA. The table shows about 160,000 clones, with approximately 84% occurring only once.

The chain is built from TRBV4-2 and TRBJ2-7; 7 bases map to TRBD1. The receptor comes from a man younger than 30 in good health and CMV-seropositive. The sample was PBMCs. This CDR3 reads CASSRGGQDSSYEQYF. DNA for the CDR3: TGTGCCAGCAGCCGTGGTGGACAGGACAGCTCCTACGAGCAGTACTTC.